The 23 T cell receptor beta chains in this list originate from one sample, sequenced in a study of blood T cell repertoires in COVID-19. Assay: immunoSEQ multiplex PCR; the TCRdb copy retains only in-frame clones and omits some. The data hold tens of thousands of clones, with roughly 90% observed a single time. Specimen: peripheral blood. The receptors derive from a man aged 45-65 years with active or convalescent COVID-19.

This clone has only one observation. The chain has TRBV21-1 and TRBJ2-7; TRBD1 is the table's D call, not checked against the DNA. TRBV21-1 is designated a pseudogene. There are 14 residues in the CDR3. For the CDR3, the DNA is TGTGCCAGCAGCATCCGGGACAGAAAGTACGAGCAGTACTTC. Its translation is CASSIRDRKYEQYF.

The rearrangement uses TRBV13 and TRBJ2-2; possibly TRBD2 for D (5 bases). The V gene's germline CDR1 is PRHDT and CDR2 FYEKMQ (reference sequence). This CDR3 is 16 amino acids long. The germline V and J ends were trimmed by 1 base and 0 bases, with 9 bases remaining between them. CDR3 sequence (DNA): TGTGCCAGCAGCTTAGCGGGATACGCGAACACCGGGGAGCTGTTTTTT. This codes for CASSLAGYANTGELFF.

The chain links TRBV3-1 (or the pseudogene TRBV3-2) to TRBJ2-7; a weak D match, TRBD1 (6 bases). V was cut by 0 bases and J by 2 bases, with 14 bases left in between. Germline CDR1 is LGHDT and CDR2 is YNNKEL (reference sequence). The CDR3 covers 16 residues. The CDR3 DNA sequence: TGTGCCAGCAGCCAAGATCAGTGGGACAATGCCTACGAGCAGTACTTC. It specifies CASSQDQWDNAYEQYF.

The V call is TRBV5-4, the J call TRBJ2-5; 11 bases are shared with TRBD1. There are 15 residues in the CDR3. The V segment lost 3 bases and the J segment 5 bases; nucleotides outside the gene matches: 6. Germline CDR1 reads SGHNT; CDR2 reads YYREEE (reference sequence). CDR3 bases: TGTGCCAGCAGCTCTGGGACAGGGGGTAGGGAGACCCAGTACTTC. Translating it yields CASSSGTGGRETQYF.

This chain uses TRBV16 with TRBJ2-6, with 8 positions matching TRBD1. The CDR3 consists of 17 residues. Germline CDR1 reads KGHSY; CDR2 reads FQNENV. J gave up 3 bases and V 2 bases, and 6 bases lay outside the gene matches. This CDR3 reads CASSQDPTGDGANVLTF. The CDR3 region has the DNA TGTGCCAGCAGCCAAGACCCGACAGGGGATGGGGCCAACGTCCTGACTTTC.

This clone was detected only once. The chain has TRBV19 and TRBJ1-2, with D uncertain. The CDR3 has 14 amino acids. The germline gives CDR1 LNHDA, CDR2 SQIVND (reference sequence). V was clipped by 5 bases and J by 0 bases, with 10 bases between them. The CDR3 spells CASSVLGSNYGYTF. CDR3 coding DNA: TGTGCCAGTAGTGTGCTCGGGTCTAACTATGGCTACACCTTC.

Here the CDR3 DNA reads TGTGCCAGCAGCCAAGAAGACAGGGCAGCGAATGAAAAACTGTTTTTT. Its translation: CASSQEDRAANEKLFF. The chain combines TRBV4-2 with TRBJ1-4, with 7 positions matching TRBD1. In germline, CDR1 is LGHNA, CDR2 YNFKEQ. V shed 0 bases, J shed 5 bases, and the junction held 6 bases outside the gene matches. This CDR3 is 16 amino acids long.

J is TRBJ2-7 and V is TRBV5-1; D is perhaps TRBD1 (6 bases). CDR1 is SGHRS, CDR2 YFSETQ, per germline. V was clipped by 0 bases and J by 6 bases, with 16 bases between them. The CDR3 runs to 15 residues. CDR3 nucleotide sequence: TGCGCCAGCAGCTTGGAGCCAGGGGTGGGATTCGAGCAGTACTTC. This codes for CASSLEPGVGFEQYF.

The chain couples TRBV29-1 to TRBJ1-5, with D unclear. The CDR3 extends over 13 amino acids. V shed 4 bases and J shed 2 bases, with 9 bases lying between them. Germline V CDR1 and CDR2: SQVTM, ANQGSEA. CDR3 DNA: TGCAGCGTTGGACGGGTGGGCAATCAGCCCCAGCATTTT. Amino acid sequence: CSVGRVGNQPQHF.

This clone was counted a single time. V usage is TRBV5-4 and J usage is TRBJ2-2, with D possibly TRBD2 on 6 matching bases. Germline V CDR1 and CDR2: SGHNT, YYREEE (reference sequence). V lost 4 bases and J lost 2, with 15 bases in between. The CDR3 covers 16 residues. This CDR3 reads CASSPSRGLNTGELFF. CDR3 DNA sequence: TGTGCCAGCAGCCCGAGCCGGGGGTTAAACACCGGGGAGCTGTTTTTT.

This chain uses TRBV7-9 with TRBJ1-1, with a possible D match to TRBD1 (6 bases). V gave up 4 bases and J gave up 5 bases, with 11 bases separating them. Germline loops: CDR1 SEHNR, CDR2 FQNEAQ (reference sequence). The CDR3 consists of 13 residues. The CDR3 loop reads CASSWGLGTEAFF. The CDR3, as DNA: TGTGCCAGCAGCTGGGGGCTGGGAACTGAAGCTTTCTTT.

Only a few counts were recorded for this clone. The V and J genes are TRBV6-6 and TRBJ1-1; unclear D gene. CDR3 length equals 13 residues. V lost 6 bases and J lost 8, with 16 bases in between. Germline CDR1 reads MNHNY; CDR2 reads SVGAGI (reference sequence). The CDR3 spells CASRPNAAGEAFF. CDR3 coding DNA: TGTGCCAGCAGACCCAACGCAGCGGGGGAAGCTTTCTTT.

The V and J genes are TRBV6-5 and TRBJ2-7, with 8 positions matching TRBD2. There are 15 residues in the CDR3. J lost 5 bases, V lost 8 bases, and 14 bases had no gene match. Germline V gene data show CDR1 as MNHEY and CDR2 as SVGAGI. CDR3 sequence reads: CASHTGGAGSNEQYF. CDR3 nucleotides: TGTGCCAGCCATACCGGGGGGGCAGGTTCCAACGAGCAGTACTTC.

This CDR3 is CASSFVGGRAVGELFF. The CDR3 DNA reads as TGCGCCAGCAGCTTTGTGGGCGGGAGGGCCGTCGGGGAGCTGTTTTTT. The rearrangement links TRBV5-1 to TRBJ2-2; TRBD2 agrees at 9 bases. Trimming removed 2 bases from V and 7 bases from J; junction bases left unmatched: 9. Germline-derived CDR1 and CDR2 are SGHRS and YFSETQ. The CDR3 consists of 16 residues.

V usage is TRBV30 and J usage is TRBJ2-1, with 14 nucleotides matching TRBD2. J was trimmed by 10 bases and V by 2 bases; bases with no gene match: 13. CDR3 length equals 17 residues. Germline CDR1 and CDR2: GTSNPN and SVGIG (reference sequence). The CDR3 coding sequence is TGTGCCTGGAGTAAGCCCCGACTAGCGGGAGGGGCTAGGGAGCAGTTCTTC. Its translation: CAWSKPRLAGGAREQFF. Full variable domain (outside the CDR3, taken from reference TRBV30 and TRBJ2-1): SQTIHQWPATLVQPVGSPLSLECTVEGTSNPNLYWYRQAAGRGLQLLFYSVGIGQISSEVPQNLSASRPQDRQFILSSKKLLLSDSGFYLCAWSKPRLAGGAREQFFGPGTRLTVL.

The chain uses TRBV6-5 and TRBJ2-2, with 7 bases that match TRBD1. Germline CDR1 MNHEY, CDR2 SVGAGI. Losses at the gene ends were 7 bases for V and 1 base for J; bases not matched to a gene: 3. CDR3 size: 14 residues. Here the CDR3 reads CASKGGGNTGELFF. CDR3 nucleotide sequence: TGTGCCAGCAAAGGGGGCGGGAACACCGGGGAGCTGTTTTTT.

The gene calls are TRBV6-6 and TRBJ1-3, with D possibly being TRBD1 (6 bases). The CDR3 consists of 16 residues. Trimming took 2 bases from V and 2 from J, leaving 13 bases between them. Germline V gene data show CDR1 as MNHNY and CDR2 as SVGAGI (reference sequence). The CDR3 loop reads CASSYDRPGTGNTIYF. For the CDR3, the DNA is TGTGCCAGCAGTTACGACAGGCCTGGCACTGGAAACACCATATATTTT.

The chain uses TRBV29-1 and TRBJ2-7; the D gene is possibly TRBD2 (6 bases). The CDR3 is made up of 16 amino acids. The V end was cut by 0 bases, the J end by 2 bases, with 17 bases between. CDR1 is SQVTM, CDR2 ANQGSEA, per germline. The CDR3 is CSVEESGRGAAYEQYF. The CDR3, as DNA: TGCAGCGTTGAAGAGTCCGGTCGCGGGGCCGCCTACGAGCAGTACTTC.

V usage is TRBV11-2 and J usage is TRBJ2-2, with TRBD2 matching 16 bases. V lost 5 bases and J lost 4; bases outside the gene matches: 4. The germline CDR1 and CDR2 sequences are SGHAT and FQNNGV. CDR3 size: 17 residues. The CDR3 nucleotides read TGTGCCAGCAGCCCAGGGACTAGCGGGAGGGGCACCGGGGAGCTGTTTTTT. Translation: CASSPGTSGRGTGELFF. Using reference TRBV11-2 and TRBJ2-2 for the parts outside the CDR3, the full variable domain is EAGVAQSPRYKIIEKRQSVAFWCNPISGHATLYWYQQILGQGPKLLIQFQNNGVVDDSQLPKDRFSAERLKGVDSTLKIQPAKLEDSAVYLCASSPGTSGRGTGELFFGEGSRLTVL.

The V gene is TRBV5-1, the J gene TRBJ2-7; TRBD1 might be the D (6 bases). Trimming removed 0 bases at V and 3 bases at J, with 22 bases between. Germline-derived CDR1 and CDR2 are SGHRS and YFSETQ. This CDR3 has 18 residues. CDR3 bases: TGCGCCAGCAGCTTGGGGGGATTACACAGGACAGACCTCTACGAGCAGTACTTC. Amino acids: CASSLGGLHRTDLYEQYF.

The CDR3 here is CASSLEGTGKAFF. The CDR3 nucleotides are TGTGCCAGCAGCTTAGAGGGGACAGGGAAAGCTTTCTTT. V is TRBV11-3 and J is TRBJ1-1, with 9 bases matching TRBD1. CDR3 length: 13 residues. Trimming removed 0 bases from V and 9 bases from J; junction bases left unmatched: 2. Germline V gene sequence: CDR1 SGHNT, CDR2 YENEEA. Supplemented by reference TRBV11-3 and TRBJ1-1, the full variable domain reads EAGVVQSPRYKIIEKKQPVAFWCNPISGHNTLYWYLQNLGQGPELLIRYENEEAVDDSQLPKDRFSAERLKGVDSTLKIQPAELGDSAVYLCASSLEGTGKAFFGQGTRLTVV.

The chain links TRBV19 to TRBJ2-5, with 10 bases that match TRBD2. This CDR3 is built from 17 residues. V was pared by 2 bases and J by 2 bases, with 8 bases of the junction left unmatched. The V gene's germline CDR1 is LNHDA and CDR2 SQIVND (reference sequence). Written as DNA, the CDR3 is TGTGCCAGTAGTATACCTATAGCGGGAGGAGGACAAGAGACCCAGTACTTC. Residues: CASSIPIAGGGQETQYF.

This clone was recorded only once. DNA of the CDR3: TGTGCCAGCAGACCGGACAGGGGGCGTTTCAATCAGCCCCAGCATTTT. This encodes CASRPDRGRFNQPQHF. The chain employs TRBV27 and TRBJ1-5, with 11 bases matching TRBD1. V dropped 6 bases and J dropped 3; count of bases not matched to a gene: 7. Looked up from germline, CDR1 is MNHEY and CDR2 is SMNVEV (reference sequence). There are 16 residues in the CDR3.